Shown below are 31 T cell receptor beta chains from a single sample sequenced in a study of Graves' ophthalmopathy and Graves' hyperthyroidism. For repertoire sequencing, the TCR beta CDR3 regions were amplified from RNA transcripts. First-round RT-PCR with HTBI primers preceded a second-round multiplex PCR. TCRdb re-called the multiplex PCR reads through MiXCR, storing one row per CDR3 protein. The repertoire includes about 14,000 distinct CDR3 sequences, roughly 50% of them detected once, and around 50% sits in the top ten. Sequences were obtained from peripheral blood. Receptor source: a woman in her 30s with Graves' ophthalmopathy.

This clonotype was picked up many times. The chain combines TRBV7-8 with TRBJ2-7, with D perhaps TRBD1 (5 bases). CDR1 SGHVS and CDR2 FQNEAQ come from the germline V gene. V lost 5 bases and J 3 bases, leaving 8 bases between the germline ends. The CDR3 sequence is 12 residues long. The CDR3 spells CASSLDNYEQYF. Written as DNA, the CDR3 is TGTGCCAGCAGCCTGGACAACTACGAGCAGTACTTC.

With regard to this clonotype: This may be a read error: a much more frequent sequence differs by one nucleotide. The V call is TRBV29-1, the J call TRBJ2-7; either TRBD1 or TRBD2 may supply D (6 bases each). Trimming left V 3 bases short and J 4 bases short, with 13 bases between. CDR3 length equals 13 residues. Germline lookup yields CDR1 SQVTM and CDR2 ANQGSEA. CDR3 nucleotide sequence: TGCAGCGTTGAGGGAGAGGGGGGTTACGAGCAGTACTTC. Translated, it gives CSVEGEGGYEQYF.

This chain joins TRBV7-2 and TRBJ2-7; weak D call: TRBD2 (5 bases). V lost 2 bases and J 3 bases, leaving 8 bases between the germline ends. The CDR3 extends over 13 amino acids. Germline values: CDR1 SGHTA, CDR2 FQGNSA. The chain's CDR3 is CASSLTRVYEQYF. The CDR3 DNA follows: TGTGCCAGCAGCTTAACTAGAGTCTACGAGCAGTACTTC.

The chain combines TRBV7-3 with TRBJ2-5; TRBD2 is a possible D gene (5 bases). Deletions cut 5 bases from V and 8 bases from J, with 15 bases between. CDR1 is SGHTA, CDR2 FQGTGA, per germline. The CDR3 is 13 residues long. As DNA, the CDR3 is TGTGCCAGCAGCCCATCGGACTGGGAAACCCAGTACTTC. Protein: CASSPSDWETQYF.

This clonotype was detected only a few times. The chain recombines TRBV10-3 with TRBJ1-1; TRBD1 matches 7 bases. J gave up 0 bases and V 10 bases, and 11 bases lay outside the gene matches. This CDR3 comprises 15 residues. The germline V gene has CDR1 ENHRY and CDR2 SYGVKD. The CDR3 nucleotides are TGTGCCACCTTCGCCTCAGGGGGACTGAACACTGAAGCTTTCTTT. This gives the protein CATFASGGLNTEAFF.

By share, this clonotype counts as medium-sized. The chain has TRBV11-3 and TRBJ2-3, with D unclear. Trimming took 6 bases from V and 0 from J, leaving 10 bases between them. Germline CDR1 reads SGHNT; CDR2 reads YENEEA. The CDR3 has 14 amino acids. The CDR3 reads CASSPGPSTDTQYF. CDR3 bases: TGTGCCAGCAGTCCCGGGCCTAGCACAGATACGCAGTATTTT.

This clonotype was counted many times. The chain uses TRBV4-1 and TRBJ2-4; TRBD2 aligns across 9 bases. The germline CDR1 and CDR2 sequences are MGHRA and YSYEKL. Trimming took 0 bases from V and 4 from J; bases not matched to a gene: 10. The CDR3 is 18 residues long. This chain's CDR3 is CASSQDAAAGGVKNIQYF. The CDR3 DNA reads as TGCGCCAGCAGCCAAGATGCGGCGGCGGGAGGGGTTAAAAACATTCAGTACTTC.

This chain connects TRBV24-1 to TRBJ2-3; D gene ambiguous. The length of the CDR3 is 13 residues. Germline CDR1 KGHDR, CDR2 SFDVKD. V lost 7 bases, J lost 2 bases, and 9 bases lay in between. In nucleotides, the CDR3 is TGTGCCACCAGAGGCAAGTACACAGATACGCAGTATTTT. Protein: CATRGKYTDTQYF.

CDR3 sequence (DNA): TGTGCCAGCAGTTACCGCGGGAGGAGTAAGGAGCAGTACGTC. Its translation: CASSYRGRSKEQYV. The chain employs TRBV6-2 or TRBV6-3 and TRBJ2-7; 8 bases are shared with TRBD2. Germline V lookup: CDR1 MNHEY, CDR2 SVGEGT. The CDR3 is 14 residues long. V lost 2 bases and J lost 7; bases outside the gene matches: 7.

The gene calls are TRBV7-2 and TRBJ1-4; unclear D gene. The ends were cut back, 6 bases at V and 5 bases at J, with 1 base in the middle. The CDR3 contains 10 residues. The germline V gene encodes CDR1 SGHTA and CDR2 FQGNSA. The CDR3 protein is CASRNEKLFF. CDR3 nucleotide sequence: TGTGCCAGCAGGAATGAAAAACTGTTTTTT. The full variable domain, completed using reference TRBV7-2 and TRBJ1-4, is GAGVSQSPSNKVTEKGKDVELRCDPISGHTALYWYRQSLGQGLEFLIYFQGNSAPDKSGLPSDRFSAERTGGSVSTLTIQRTQQEDSAVYLCASRNEKLFFGSGTQLSVL.

The CDR3 bases are TGTGCCAGCACCGCTGGGCGGGGACCTTACAATGAGCAGTTCTTC. Amino acid sequence: CASTAGRGPYNEQFF. This chain connects TRBV6-6 to TRBJ2-1; D perhaps matches TRBD2 (6 bases). The V and J ends lost 7 bases and 4 bases respectively, with 17 bases between them. The CDR3 is made up of 15 amino acids. Germline V lookup: CDR1 MNHNY, CDR2 SVGAGI (reference sequence).

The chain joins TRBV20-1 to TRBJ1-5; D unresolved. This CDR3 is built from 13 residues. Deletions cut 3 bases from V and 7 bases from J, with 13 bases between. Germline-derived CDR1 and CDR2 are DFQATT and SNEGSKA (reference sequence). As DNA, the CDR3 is TGCAGTGCTAGCCGAGGCCCTTTCCAGCCCCAGCATTTT. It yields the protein CSASRGPFQPQHF.

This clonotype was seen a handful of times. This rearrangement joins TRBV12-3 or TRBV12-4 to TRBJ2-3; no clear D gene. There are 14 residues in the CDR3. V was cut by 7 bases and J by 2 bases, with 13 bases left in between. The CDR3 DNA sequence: TGTGCCAGCATGAAAGACATCTCCACAGATACGCAGTATTTT. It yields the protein CASMKDISTDTQYF.

The CDR3 coding sequence is TGTGCCACCAGCACTGTACAGCTTACCTTGGGGAATACCTCTGGGGCCAACGTCCTGACTTTC. Translating it yields CATSTVQLTLGNTSGANVLTF. J is TRBJ2-6 and V is TRBV15; D unclear. This CDR3 has 21 amino acids. V shed 4 bases and J shed 0 bases, with 25 bases lying between them. Germline V gives CDR1 LNHNV, CDR2 YYDKDF (reference sequence).

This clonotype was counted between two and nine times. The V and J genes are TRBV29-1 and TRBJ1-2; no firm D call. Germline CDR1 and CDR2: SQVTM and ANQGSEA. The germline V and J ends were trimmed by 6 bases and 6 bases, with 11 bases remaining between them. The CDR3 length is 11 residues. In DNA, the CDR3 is TGCAGCGTCCTCGTGAGTAATGGCTACACCTTC. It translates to CSVLVSNGYTF. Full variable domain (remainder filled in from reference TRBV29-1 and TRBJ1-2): SAVISQKPSRDICQRGTSLTIQCQVDSQVTMMFWYRQQPGQSLTLIATANQGSEATYESGFVIDKFPISRPNLTFSTLTVSNMSPEDSSIYLCSVLVSNGYTFGSGTRLTVV.

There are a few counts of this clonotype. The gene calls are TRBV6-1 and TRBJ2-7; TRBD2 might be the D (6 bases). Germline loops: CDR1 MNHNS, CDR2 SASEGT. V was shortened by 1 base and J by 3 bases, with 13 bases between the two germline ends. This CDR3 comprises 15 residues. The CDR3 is CASSEGPEGGYEQYF. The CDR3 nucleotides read TGTGCCAGCAGTGAAGGGCCGGAGGGAGGCTACGAGCAGTACTTC.

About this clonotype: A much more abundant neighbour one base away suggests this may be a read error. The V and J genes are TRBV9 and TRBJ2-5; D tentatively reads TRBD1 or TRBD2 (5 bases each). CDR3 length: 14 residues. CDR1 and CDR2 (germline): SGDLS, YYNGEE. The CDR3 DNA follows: TGTGCCAGCAGCGCAGACAGAGGAGGAGAGGCCCAGTACTTC. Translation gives CASSADRGGEAQYF. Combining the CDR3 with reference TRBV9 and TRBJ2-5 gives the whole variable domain DSGVTQTPKHLITATGQRVTLRCSPRSGDLSVYWYQQSLDQGLQFLIQYYNGEERAKGNILERFSAQQFPDLHSELNLSSLELGDSALYFCASSADRGGEAQYFGPGTRLLVL.

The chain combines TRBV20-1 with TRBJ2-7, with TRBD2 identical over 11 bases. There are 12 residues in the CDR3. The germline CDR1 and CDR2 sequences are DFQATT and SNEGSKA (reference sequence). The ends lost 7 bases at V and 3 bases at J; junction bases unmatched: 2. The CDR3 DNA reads TGCAGTGGGACTAGCGGGTTCTACGAGCAGTACTTC. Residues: CSGTSGFYEQYF.

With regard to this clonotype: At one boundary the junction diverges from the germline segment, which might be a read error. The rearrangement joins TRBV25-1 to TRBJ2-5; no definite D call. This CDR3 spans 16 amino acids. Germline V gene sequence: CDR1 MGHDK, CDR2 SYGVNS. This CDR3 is CASSDRTRSAQGTQYF. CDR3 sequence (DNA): TGTGCCAGCAGTGATCGGACGAGGTCCGCCCAAGGGACCCAGTACTTC.

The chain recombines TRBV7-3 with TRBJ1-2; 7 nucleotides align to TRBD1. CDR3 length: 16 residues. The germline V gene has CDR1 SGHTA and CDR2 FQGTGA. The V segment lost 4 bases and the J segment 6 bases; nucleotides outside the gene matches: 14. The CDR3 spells CASSSMRGGTADGYTF. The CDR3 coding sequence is TGTGCCAGCAGCTCAATGCGGGGGGGGACAGCGGATGGCTACACCTTC.

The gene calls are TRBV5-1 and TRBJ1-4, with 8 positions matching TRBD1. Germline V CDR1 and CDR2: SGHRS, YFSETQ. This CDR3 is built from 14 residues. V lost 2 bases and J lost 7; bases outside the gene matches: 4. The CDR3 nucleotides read TGCGCCAGCAGCTTTCAGGGGGCGAGTGAAAAACTGTTTTTT. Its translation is CASSFQGASEKLFF.

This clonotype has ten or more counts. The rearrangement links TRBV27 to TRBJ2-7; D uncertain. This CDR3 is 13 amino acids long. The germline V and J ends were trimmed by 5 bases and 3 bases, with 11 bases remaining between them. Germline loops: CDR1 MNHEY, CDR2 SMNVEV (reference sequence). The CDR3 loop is CASSPQVNYEQYF. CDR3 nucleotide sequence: TGTGCCAGCAGTCCTCAGGTGAACTACGAGCAGTACTTC.

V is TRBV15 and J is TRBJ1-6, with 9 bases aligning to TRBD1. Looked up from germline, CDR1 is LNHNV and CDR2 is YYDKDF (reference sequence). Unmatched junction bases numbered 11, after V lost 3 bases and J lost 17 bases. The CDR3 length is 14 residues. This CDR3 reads CATSSKLQGAFVHF. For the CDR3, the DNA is TGTGCCACCAGCAGCAAACTACAGGGGGCTTTTGTCCACTTT.

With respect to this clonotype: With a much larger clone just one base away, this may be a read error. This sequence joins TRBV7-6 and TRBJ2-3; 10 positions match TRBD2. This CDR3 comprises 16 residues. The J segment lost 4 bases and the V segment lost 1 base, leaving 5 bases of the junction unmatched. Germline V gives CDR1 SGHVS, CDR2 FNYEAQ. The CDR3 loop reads CASSLGASGGADTQYF. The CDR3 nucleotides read TGTGCCAGCAGCTTAGGGGCTAGCGGGGGTGCAGATACGCAGTATTTT.

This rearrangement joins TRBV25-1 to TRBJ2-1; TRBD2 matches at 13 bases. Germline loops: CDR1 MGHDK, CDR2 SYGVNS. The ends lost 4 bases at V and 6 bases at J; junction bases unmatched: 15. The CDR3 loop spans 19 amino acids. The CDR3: CASSAIPLTSGGKGNEQFF. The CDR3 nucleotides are TGTGCCAGCAGTGCTATCCCCCTGACTAGCGGGGGGAAAGGCAATGAGCAGTTCTTC.

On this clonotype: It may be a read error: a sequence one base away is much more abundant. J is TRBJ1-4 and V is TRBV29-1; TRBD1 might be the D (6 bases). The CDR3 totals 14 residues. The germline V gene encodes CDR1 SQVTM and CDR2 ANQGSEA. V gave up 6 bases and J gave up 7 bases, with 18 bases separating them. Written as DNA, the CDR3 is TGCAGCGTAGGGTTACAGGGAGGGGGTGAAAAACTGTTTTTT. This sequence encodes CSVGLQGGGEKLFF. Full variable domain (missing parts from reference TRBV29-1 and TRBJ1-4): SAVISQKPSRDICQRGTSLTIQCQVDSQVTMMFWYRQQPGQSLTLIATANQGSEATYESGFVIDKFPISRPNLTFSTLTVSNMSPEDSSIYLCSVGLQGGGEKLFFGSGTQLSVL.

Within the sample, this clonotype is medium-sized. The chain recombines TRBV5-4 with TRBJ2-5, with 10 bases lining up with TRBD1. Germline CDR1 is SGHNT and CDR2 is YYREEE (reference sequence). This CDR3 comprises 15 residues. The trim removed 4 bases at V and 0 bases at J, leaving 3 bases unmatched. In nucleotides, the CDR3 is TGTGCCAGCAGCAGGACAGGGGGGAACCAAGAGACCCAGTACTTC. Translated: CASSRTGGNQETQYF.

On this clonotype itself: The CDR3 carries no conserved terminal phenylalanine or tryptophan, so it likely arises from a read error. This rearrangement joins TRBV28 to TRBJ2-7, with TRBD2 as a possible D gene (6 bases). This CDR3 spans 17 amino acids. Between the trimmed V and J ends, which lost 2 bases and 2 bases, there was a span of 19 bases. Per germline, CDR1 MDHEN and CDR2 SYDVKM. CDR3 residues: CASSLPPLAVSAYEQYL. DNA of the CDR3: TGTGCCAGCAGTTTACCGCCACTAGCTGTTTCAGCCTACGAGCAGTACCTC.

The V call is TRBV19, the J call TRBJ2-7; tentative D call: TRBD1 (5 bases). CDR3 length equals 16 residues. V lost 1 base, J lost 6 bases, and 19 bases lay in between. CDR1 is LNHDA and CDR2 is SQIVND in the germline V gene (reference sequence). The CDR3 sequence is CASSIADTEKKVEQYF. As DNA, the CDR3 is TGTGCCAGTAGTATAGCGGACACGGAAAAAAAAGTCGAGCAGTACTTC.

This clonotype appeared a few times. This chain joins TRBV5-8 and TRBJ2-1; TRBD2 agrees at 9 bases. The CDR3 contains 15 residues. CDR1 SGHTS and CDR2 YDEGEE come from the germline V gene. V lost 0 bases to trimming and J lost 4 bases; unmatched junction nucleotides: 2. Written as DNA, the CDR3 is TGTGCCAGCAGCTTGGCGCGGGGGGGGTACAATGAGCAGTTCTTC. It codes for CASSLARGGYNEQFF.

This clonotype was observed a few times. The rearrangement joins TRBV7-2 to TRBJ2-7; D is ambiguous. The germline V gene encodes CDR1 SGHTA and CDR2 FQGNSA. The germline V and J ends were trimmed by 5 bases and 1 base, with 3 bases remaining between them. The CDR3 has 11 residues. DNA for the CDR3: TGTGCCAGCAGCCCGTCCTACGAGCAGTACTTC. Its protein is CASSPSYEQYF.